The 6 T cell receptor beta chains below all came from one sample that was sequenced in a study of blood T cell repertoires in COVID-19. This table comes from immunoSEQ multiplex PCR, and its TCRdb copy is limited to in-frame clones, with some not included. This table holds about 310,000 clones, around 86% found once. Specimen: peripheral blood. The source of these receptors is a man aged 50 to 59 with active or convalescent COVID-19.

The rearrangement links TRBV7-8 to TRBJ1-5, with 10 positions matching TRBD1. V lost 5 bases, J lost 6 bases, and 13 bases stayed unmatched. The germline gives CDR1 SGHVS, CDR2 FQNEAQ. The CDR3 consists of 17 residues. CDR3 bases: TGTGCCAGCAGCCTCAGACCCCGGGACAGGGGCGGTCAGCCCCAGCATTTT. It codes for CASSLRPRDRGGQPQHF.

This clone came up once. The chain has TRBV27 and TRBJ2-7, with TRBD1 identical over 8 bases. CDR3 length: 15 amino acids. The J segment lost 2 bases and the V segment lost 5 bases, leaving 8 bases of the junction unmatched. The germline CDR1 and CDR2 sequences are MNHEY and SMNVEV (reference sequence). The CDR3 spells CASSPGQGFTYEQYF. The CDR3 DNA is TGTGCCAGCAGTCCCGGACAGGGATTTACCTACGAGCAGTACTTC.

The chain employs TRBV4-2 and TRBJ2-7; the D is unclear. Between the trimmed V and J ends, which lost 6 bases and 0 bases, there was a span of 15 bases. This CDR3 has 15 residues. Germline assignment: CDR1 LGHNA and CDR2 YNFKEQ. CDR3 nucleotide sequence: TGTGCCAGCAGATCTTCTAGTATGAGCTCCTACGAGCAGTACTTC. Amino acids: CASRSSSMSSYEQYF.

The V call is TRBV7-2, the J call TRBJ2-7; D is uncertain. V lost 1 base, J lost 1 base, and 8 bases lay in between. The germline gives CDR1 SGHTA, CDR2 FQGNSA. CDR3 size: 14 residues. In nucleotides, the CDR3 is TGTGCCAGCAGCTTAGAGAGACAATCCTACGAGCAGTACTTC. This encodes CASSLERQSYEQYF.

The V and J genes are TRBV5-1 and TRBJ1-2; D gene ambiguous. V lost 5 bases, J lost 2 bases, and 19 bases lay in between. The CDR3 contains 16 residues. In germline, CDR1 is SGHRS, CDR2 YFSETQ. The CDR3, as DNA: TGCGCCAGCAGATCCGTCGGTGAGGGCCCGAACTATGGCTACACCTTC. Encoded protein: CASRSVGEGPNYGYTF.

This rearrangement joins TRBV15 to TRBJ1-3, with TRBD1 matching over 7 bases. The V gene's germline CDR1 is LNHNV and CDR2 YYDKDF (reference sequence). This CDR3 comprises 17 residues. Germline trimming cut 2 bases from V and 0 bases from J; bases unmatched to any gene: 7. The CDR3 loop is CATSRSQGDSSGNTIYF. CDR3 DNA sequence: TGTGCCACCAGCAGATCCCAGGGGGATAGCTCTGGAAACACCATATATTTT.